The 12 T cell receptor beta chains in this list originate from one sample, sequenced in a study of blood T cell repertoires in COVID-19. Profiling relied on immunoSEQ multiplex PCR, and the TCRdb table lists in-frame clones only, not all of them. The data show approximately 230,000 clones, with approximately 90% seen just once and over 4% held by the top ten. Sequencing was done on a sample of PBMCs or T cells enriched from blood (not recorded which). Source of these receptors: a woman under 40 who had recovered from COVID-19.

The gene calls are TRBV5-1 and TRBJ2-5, with 7 bases lining up with TRBD1. Germline V gene lookup returns CDR1 SGHRS and CDR2 YFSETQ. CDR3 length equals 13 residues. The trim removed 5 bases at V and 5 bases at J, leaving 6 bases unmatched. The CDR3 DNA follows: TGCGCCAGCAGGGAAACAGGGGTCGAGACCCAGTACTTC. This sequence encodes CASRETGVETQYF.

The chain recombines TRBV7-6 with TRBJ2-3; 9 nucleotides align to TRBD2. The CDR3 has 17 residues. J lost 1 base, V lost 5 bases, and 10 bases had no gene match. Per germline, CDR1 SGHVS and CDR2 FNYEAQ. The CDR3: CASSPHTSGFRTDTQYF. The CDR3 bases are TGTGCCAGCAGCCCACATACTAGCGGGTTTCGCACAGATACGCAGTATTTT.

The chain couples TRBV7-2 to TRBJ1-3; no clear D gene. CDR1 and CDR2 (germline): SGHTA, FQGNSA. The V end lost 3 bases, the J end lost 1 base, and 10 bases lay between the germline ends. CDR3 length: 15 amino acids. Written as DNA, the CDR3 is TGTGCCAGCAGCTTCTTACAATCTTCTGGAAACACCATATATTTT. Translation: CASSFLQSSGNTIYF.

The V and J genes are TRBV6-5 and TRBJ2-2, with no clear D. The CDR3 sequence is 13 residues long. The germline CDR1 and CDR2 sequences are MNHEY and SVGAGI. V was trimmed by 6 bases and J by 6 bases, leaving 11 bases between them. The CDR3 loop is CASSLDFPGELFF. The CDR3, as DNA: TGTGCCAGCAGCCTCGACTTCCCCGGGGAGCTGTTTTTT.

This rearrangement joins TRBV2 to TRBJ1-5; D call uncertain. Germline values: CDR1 SNHLY, CDR2 FYNNEI. Trimming removed 7 bases from V and 7 bases from J, with 14 bases in between. The CDR3 loop spans 13 amino acids. The CDR3 sequence is CASTLRHAQPQHF. As DNA, the CDR3 is TGTGCCAGCACCCTCCGTCATGCGCAGCCCCAGCATTTT. Drawing the rest from reference TRBV2 and TRBJ1-5, the complete variable domain is EPEVTQTPSHQVTQMGQEVILRCVPISNHLYFYWYRQILGQKVEFLVSFYNNEISEKSEIFDDQFSVERPDGSNFTLKIRSTKLEDSAMYFCASTLRHAQPQHFGDGTRLSIL.

This chain links TRBV18 with TRBJ2-5, with D unresolved. The CDR3 is made up of 15 amino acids. The germline gives CDR1 KGHSH, CDR2 LQKENI. V lost 2 bases and J lost 4, with 14 bases in between. The CDR3 loop is CASSPSWPRGETQYF. CDR3 DNA: TGTGCCAGCTCACCATCATGGCCCCGCGGAGAGACCCAGTACTTC. Full variable domain (rest looked up from reference TRBV18 and TRBJ2-5): NAGVMQNPRHLVRRRGQEARLRCSPMKGHSHVYWYRQLPEEGLKFMVYLQKENIIDESGMPKERFSAEFPKEGPSILRIQQVVRGDSAAYFCASSPSWPRGETQYFGPGTRLLVL.

This chain uses TRBV2 with TRBJ2-7; D call uncertain. Trimming took off 7 bases at V and 2 bases at J, with 18 bases between the two ends. CDR1 is SNHLY and CDR2 is FYNNEI in the germline V gene. The CDR3 covers 15 residues. The CDR3 region is CASTHENSRTYEQYF. CDR3 bases: TGTGCCAGCACCCATGAAAACAGCCGGACCTACGAGCAGTACTTC. The full variable domain, completed using reference TRBV2 and TRBJ2-7, is EPEVTQTPSHQVTQMGQEVILRCVPISNHLYFYWYRQILGQKVEFLVSFYNNEISEKSEIFDDQFSVERPDGSNFTLKIRSTKLEDSAMYFCASTHENSRTYEQYFGPGTRLTVT.

The gene calls are TRBV28 and TRBJ1-2; D is uncertain. Trimming took off 4 bases at V and 2 bases at J, with 11 bases between the two ends. Germline loops: CDR1 MDHEN, CDR2 SYDVKM. The CDR3 spans 14 residues. The CDR3 region is CASSYLNSNYGYTF. CDR3 in DNA: TGTGCCAGCAGTTATCTGAACAGCAACTATGGCTACACCTTC.

This chain connects TRBV28 to TRBJ1-6; TRBD1 matches 8 bases. Germline CDR1 and CDR2: MDHEN and SYDVKM. The ends lost 2 bases at V and 12 bases at J; junction bases unmatched: 9. This CDR3 contains 15 residues. As DNA, the CDR3 is TGTGCCAGCAGTTTACCAGGGGGCGCCCCTATACCCCTCCACTTT. Its translation is CASSLPGGAPIPLHF.

The V and J genes are TRBV7-9 and TRBJ1-1; D perhaps matches TRBD1 (5 bases). CDR1 and CDR2 from the germline V gene are SEHNR and FQNEAQ (reference sequence). V shed 3 bases and J shed 3 bases, with 11 bases lying between them. The CDR3 length is 14 residues. The CDR3 coding sequence is TGTGCCAGCAGCTTCAGGGTTCAGGACACTGAAGCTTTCTTT. Its protein is CASSFRVQDTEAFF.

The chain has TRBV19 and TRBJ2-7, with TRBD2 identical over 10 bases. The germline CDR1 and CDR2 sequences are LNHDA and SQIVND (reference sequence). Losses at the gene ends were 3 bases for V and 2 bases for J; bases not matched to a gene: 4. The CDR3 is 15 residues long. This chain's CDR3 is CASSIRTSGTYEQYF. CDR3 DNA: TGTGCCAGTAGTATCAGGACTAGCGGAACCTACGAGCAGTACTTC.

The rearrangement links TRBV5-4 to TRBJ2-1, with 10 nucleotides matching TRBD2. Germline lookup yields CDR1 SGHNT and CDR2 YYREEE (reference sequence). The CDR3 runs to 15 residues. V was pared by 3 bases and J by 9 bases, with 9 bases of the junction left unmatched. In DNA form, the CDR3 reads TGTGCCAGCAGCTCGGTGGGGGCTAGCGGGGGTGAGCAGTTCTTC. It is translated as CASSSVGASGGEQFF.